This is a list of T cell receptor beta chains from one sample in a study of T cell responses to AZD1222 COVID-19 vaccine. Clones were sequenced by immunoSEQ multiplex PCR, and TCRdb holds only the in-frame ones, with some missing. The repertoire holds 120,000 or so clones, more than 70% seen once, with roughly a tenth in the top ten. The source material was peripheral blood, sampled on day 0 of AZD1222 vaccination. The receptors here all came from an adult in good health. CDR3s include the opening cysteine and the closing phenylalanine or tryptophan. The order of the fields is clone size, J gene, V gene, D gene, CDR3 protein, CDR3 DNA. The D gene is left open where the match is weak. Part of the rows lack a size; the others show once, few, many or a class for expanded clones.

>.|TRBJ2-7|TRBV27|TRBD2
CASSPGLVGEQYF
TGTGCCAGCAGCCCGGGACTAGTAGGCGAGCAGTACTTC
>.|TRBJ2-6|TRBV5-5|.
CASSLEGSGANVLTF
TGTGCCAGCAGCTTGGAAGGGTCTGGGGCCAACGTCCTGACTTTC
>.|TRBJ1-5|TRBV5-1|.
CASSWDGRNQPQHF
TGCGCCAGCAGTTGGGACGGAAGAAATCAGCCCCAGCATTTT
>.|TRBJ2-3|TRBV20-1|TRBD1
CSASDRGEDTQYF
TGCAGTGCTAGTGACAGGGGAGAAGATACGCAGTATTTT
>.|TRBJ1-2|TRBV25-1|TRBD1
CASSAGTGNNYGYTF
TGTGCCAGCAGTGCCGGGACAGGGAACAACTATGGCTACACCTTC
>once|TRBJ2-7|TRBV5-1|TRBD2
CASSLDGGGPRYEQYF
TGCGCCAGCAGCTTGGACGGGGGGGGACCCAGGTACGAGCAGTACTTC
>.|TRBJ1-1|TRBV19|TRBD1
CASSQDRESEAFF
TGTGCCAGTAGTCAGGACAGGGAATCTGAAGCTTTCTTT
>once|TRBJ2-1|TRBV9|.
CASSVGGSFEQFF
TGTGCCAGCAGCGTGGGTGGGTCTTTTGAGCAGTTCTTC
>once|TRBJ1-4|TRBV5-4|.
CASSSRTLPNEKLFF
TGTGCCAGCAGCTCTCGGACTTTACCTAATGAAAAACTGTTTTTT
>.|TRBJ1-1|TRBV6-5|.
CASREGKGMNTEAFF
TGTGCCAGCCGAGAGGGAAAAGGGATGAACACTGAAGCTTTCTTT
>once|TRBJ1-1|TRBV2|.
CASSEVPLGVTEAFF
TGTGCCAGCAGTGAAGTCCCTTTGGGTGTTACTGAAGCTTTCTTT
>.|TRBJ2-5|TRBV19|.
CASRDGRQETQYF
TGTGCCAGTAGGGACGGACGACAAGAGACCCAGTACTTC
>.|TRBJ2-7|TRBV19|.
CASSRTETYEQYF
TGTGCCAGTAGTAGGACAGAAACCTACGAGCAGTACTTC
>few|TRBJ2-7|TRBV29-1|.
CSVGLSSGEQYF
TGCAGCGTTGGACTATCCTCTGGCGAGCAGTACTTC
>.|TRBJ2-1|TRBV5-4|.
CASSRGDGSYRYNEQFF
TGTGCCAGCAGCCGAGGTGACGGGAGTTATCGGTACAATGAGCAGTTCTTC
>.|TRBJ1-2|TRBV13|TRBD1
CASSSGQANYGYTF
TGTGCCAGCAGCTCCGGACAGGCTAACTATGGCTACACCTTC
>.|TRBJ2-7|TRBV5-1|TRBD1
CASSLGQGGYEQYF
TGCGCCAGCAGCCTGGGACAGGGCGGCTACGAGCAGTACTTC
>.|TRBJ2-1|TRBV27|.
CASSSPRDPYNEQFF
TGTGCCAGCAGCTCCCCGCGGGATCCCTACAATGAGCAGTTCTTC
>.|TRBJ1-2|TRBV2|.
CASSEVPRGGYTF
TGTGCCAGCAGTGAAGTGCCCCGGGGTGGCTACACCTTC
>.|TRBJ2-2|TRBV19|TRBD1
CASNPRQGIAGELFF
TGTGCCAGTAATCCGAGACAGGGTATAGCCGGGGAGCTGTTTTTT
>.|TRBJ1-2|TRBV3-1/TRBV3-2|TRBD1
CASSATGDGYTF
TGTGCCAGCAGCGCGACAGGGGATGGCTACACCTTC
>.|TRBJ2-1|TRBV7-6|TRBD2
CASSRRGLAGNNEQFF
TGTGCCAGCAGCAGGCGGGGACTAGCGGGGAACAATGAGCAGTTCTTC
>.|TRBJ1-5|TRBV7-2|TRBD1
CASSLAGQGLQWPQHF
TGTGCCAGCAGCTTAGCTGGACAGGGCCTTCAATGGCCCCAGCATTTT
>.|TRBJ2-5|TRBV5-1|.
CASSLSGTETQYF
TGCGCCAGCAGCTTGTCTGGTACGGAGACCCAGTACTTC
>.|TRBJ2-3|TRBV5-1|.
CASSLKADTQYF
TGCGCCAGCAGCTTGAAGGCAGATACGCAGTATTTT
>.|TRBJ2-7|TRBV11-2|.
CASSSRDKGTYEQYF
TGTGCCAGCAGCAGCCGGGACAAAGGAACCTACGAGCAGTACTTC